Presented here are 6 T cell receptor beta chains from one specimen sequenced in a study of CD8 T cells in Susac syndrome. The RNA input was about 0.5 to 1 ug, and it was reverse transcribed with random hexamers. TCRdb reanalysed the immunoSEQ multiplex PCR reads using MiXCR and keeps one entry per CDR3 protein. Found here are more than 250,000 distinct CDR3 sequences, 92% of them singletons; the top ten hold around 0.07%. The sequenced sample consisted of CD4+ T cells from PBMCs. These TCRs come from a human donor with multiple sclerosis.

The gene calls are TRBV19 and TRBJ1-2; TRBD1 matches 8 bases. V gave up 3 bases and J gave up 5 bases; unmatched junction bases: 2. CDR3 length: 13 residues. Germline V gene lookup returns CDR1 LNHDA and CDR2 SQIVND (reference sequence). This CDR3 is CASSIGTGYGYTF. The CDR3, as DNA: TGTGCCAGTAGTATCGGGACAGGTTATGGCTACACCTTC.

This chain connects TRBV19 to TRBJ2-2; 7 bases fit TRBD2. Germline V CDR1 and CDR2: LNHDA, SQIVND (reference sequence). J lost 5 bases, V lost 6 bases, and 15 bases had no gene match. CDR3 size: 17 residues. The CDR3 nucleotides are TGTGCCAGTAGGCCTTGGGCTGTGGGGGGGAGGACCGGGGAGCTGTTTTTT. Encoded protein: CASRPWAVGGRTGELFF.

CDR3 loop: CASSLEQGSIQYF. The CDR3 nucleotides are TGCGCCAGCAGCTTGGAGCAGGGTAGCATTCAGTACTTC. The chain is built from TRBV5-1 and TRBJ2-4; D might be TRBD1 (5 bases). From germline, CDR1 is SGHRS and CDR2 YFSETQ. This CDR3 contains 13 residues. The V end was cut by 0 bases, the J end by 9 bases, with 10 bases between. Drawing the rest from reference TRBV5-1 and TRBJ2-4, the complete variable domain is KAGVTQTPRYLIKTRGQQVTLSCSPISGHRSVSWYQQTPGQGLQFLFEYFSETQRNKGNFPGRFSGRQFSNSRSEMNVSTLELGDSALYLCASSLEQGSIQYFGAGTRLSVL.

V usage is TRBV20-1 and J usage is TRBJ2-7; D gene unclear. The germline V gene has CDR1 DFQATT and CDR2 SNEGSKA (reference sequence). V was trimmed by 7 bases and J by 3 bases, leaving 13 bases between them. There are 12 residues in the CDR3. CDR3 region: CSVAANYYEQYF. The CDR3, as DNA: TGCAGTGTCGCGGCGAATTACTACGAGCAGTACTTC.

The V gene is TRBV18, the J gene TRBJ1-5; the D is unclear. V was shortened by 3 bases and J by 6 bases, with 12 bases between the two germline ends. The CDR3 length is 14 residues. Per the germline V gene, CDR1 is KGHSH and CDR2 is LQKENI. The CDR3 DNA reads TGTGCCAGCTCACCGACCGGCGGTAGTCAGCCCCAGCATTTT. Residues: CASSPTGGSQPQHF.

The chain links TRBV6-1 to TRBJ1-3; D remains ambiguous. This CDR3 comprises 18 residues. CDR1 and CDR2 (germline): MNHNS, SASEGT. V was pared by 0 bases and J by 3 bases, with 18 bases between. CDR3 sequence reads: CASSEARVIRQVGNTIYF. CDR3 nucleotides: TGTGCCAGCAGTGAAGCGCGGGTAATCCGTCAGGTTGGAAACACCATATATTTT.